A selection of T cell receptor beta chains follows, all from one sample in a study of T-cell reconstitution after alpha-beta-depleted transplantation in children. TCRdb redid the calling of the PCR reads with MiXCR, one entry per CDR3 protein. The profile covers fewer than 750,000 distinct CDR3 sequences, with roughly 23% appearing a single time and over 12% taken by the ten largest. The material sequenced was PBMCs, mostly from graft donor cells, taken 360 days after TCRalphabeta/CD19-depleted stem cell transplant. These receptors were obtained from a boy younger than two who had a stem cell transplant for acute myeloid leukemia, so the T cells may come from the graft donor. Both conserved end residues are part of each CDR3. Each record gives: CDR3 protein, CDR3 DNA, clone size, J gene, V gene, D gene. D genes are given only for firm matches. Clone size is stated in some rows and not others, as once, few, many or a class when expanded.

CDR3aa: CASSLHPNLNTGELFF
CDR3nt: TGTGCCAGCAGCTTACATCCGAACCTGAACACCGGGGAGCTGTTTTTT
abundance: -
j_gene: TRBJ2-2
v_gene: TRBV7-3
d_gene: -

CDR3aa: CASTELVYRREAFF
CDR3nt: TGTGCCAGCACCGAGCTTGTATATAGGCGTGAAGCTTTCTTT
abundance: -
j_gene: TRBJ1-1
v_gene: TRBV11-2
d_gene: -

CDR3aa: CASSLRGGPDQPQHF
CDR3nt: TGTGCCAGCAGCTTGAGAGGGGGTCCAGATCAGCCCCAGCATTTT
abundance: -
j_gene: TRBJ1-5
v_gene: TRBV5-6
d_gene: -

CDR3aa: CSASSPDKETQYF
CDR3nt: TGCAGTGCTAGCTCACCGGACAAAGAGACCCAGTACTTC
abundance: many
j_gene: TRBJ2-5
v_gene: TRBV20-1
d_gene: -

CDR3aa: CSASTGSGNTIYF
CDR3nt: TGCAGTGCCAGTACAGGGTCTGGAAACACCATATATTTT
abundance: -
j_gene: TRBJ1-3
v_gene: TRBV20-1
d_gene: -

CDR3aa: CASSLEGALNQPQHF
CDR3nt: TGTGCCAGCAGCTTAGAAGGGGCCCTAAATCAGCCCCAGCATTTT
abundance: few
j_gene: TRBJ1-5
v_gene: TRBV7-2
d_gene: -

CDR3aa: CASSYSGAGWNSPLHF
CDR3nt: TGTGCCAGCAGTTACTCTGGGGCAGGGTGGAATTCACCCCTCCACTTT
abundance: few
j_gene: TRBJ1-6
v_gene: TRBV6-5
d_gene: -

CDR3aa: CASSRPLAGVSQETQYF
CDR3nt: TGTGCCAGCTCACGTCCTCTAGCGGGGGTATCCCAAGAGACCCAGTACTTC
abundance: -
j_gene: TRBJ2-5
v_gene: TRBV18
d_gene: TRBD2

CDR3aa: CASSYSVETQYF
CDR3nt: TGTGCCAGCAGTTACTCCGTAGAGACCCAGTACTTC
abundance: -
j_gene: TRBJ2-5
v_gene: TRBV6-2/TRBV6-3
d_gene: -

CDR3aa: CATSRFGTGMSGANVLTF
CDR3nt: TGTGCCACCAGCAGATTTGGGACAGGGATGTCTGGGGCCAACGTCCTGACTTTC
abundance: once
j_gene: TRBJ2-6
v_gene: TRBV15
d_gene: TRBD1

CDR3aa: CASSPWTDLYGYTF
CDR3nt: TGTGCCAGCAGTCCATGGACAGACTTGTATGGCTACACCTTC
abundance: few
j_gene: TRBJ1-2
v_gene: TRBV6-1
d_gene: -

CDR3aa: CATSRDTGFGTDTQYF
CDR3nt: TGTGCCACCAGCAGAGATACCGGGTTTGGCACAGATACGCAGTATTTT
abundance: -
j_gene: TRBJ2-3
v_gene: TRBV15
d_gene: -

CDR3aa: CSASGESSYEQYF
CDR3nt: TGCAGTGCTAGCGGTGAGAGCTCCTACGAGCAGTACTTC
abundance: -
j_gene: TRBJ2-7
v_gene: TRBV20-1
d_gene: -

CDR3aa: CASSSRGPNTEAFF
CDR3nt: TGTGCCAGCAGTAGCAGGGGGCCTAACACTGAAGCTTTCTTT
abundance: -
j_gene: TRBJ1-1
v_gene: TRBV6-2/TRBV6-3
d_gene: TRBD1

CDR3aa: CASTSPRDTGELFF
CDR3nt: TGTGCCAGCACCAGTCCCAGGGACACCGGGGAGCTGTTTTTT
abundance: -
j_gene: TRBJ2-2
v_gene: TRBV25-1
d_gene: -

CDR3aa: CASRRLVTDTQYF
CDR3nt: TGTGCCAGCAGGAGACTAGTCACAGATACGCAGTATTTT
abundance: many
j_gene: TRBJ2-3
v_gene: TRBV11-2
d_gene: -